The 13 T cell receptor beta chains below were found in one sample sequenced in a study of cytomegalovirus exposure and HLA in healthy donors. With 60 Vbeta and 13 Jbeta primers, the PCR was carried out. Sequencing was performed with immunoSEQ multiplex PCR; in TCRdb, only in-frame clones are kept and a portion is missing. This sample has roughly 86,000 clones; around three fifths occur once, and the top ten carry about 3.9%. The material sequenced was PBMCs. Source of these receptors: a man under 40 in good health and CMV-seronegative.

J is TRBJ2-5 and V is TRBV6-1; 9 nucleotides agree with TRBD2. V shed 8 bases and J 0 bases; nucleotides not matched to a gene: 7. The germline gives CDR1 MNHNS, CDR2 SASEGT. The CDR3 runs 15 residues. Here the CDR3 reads CASGSLAGDQETQYF. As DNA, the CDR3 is TGTGCCAGCGGATCTTTAGCGGGAGACCAAGAGACCCAGTACTTC.

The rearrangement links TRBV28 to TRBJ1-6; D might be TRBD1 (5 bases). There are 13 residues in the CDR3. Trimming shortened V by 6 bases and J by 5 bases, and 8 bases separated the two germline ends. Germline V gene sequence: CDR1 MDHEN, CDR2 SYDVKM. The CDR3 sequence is CASRTAHNSPLHF. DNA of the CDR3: TGTGCCAGCAGGACAGCGCATAATTCACCCCTCCACTTT.

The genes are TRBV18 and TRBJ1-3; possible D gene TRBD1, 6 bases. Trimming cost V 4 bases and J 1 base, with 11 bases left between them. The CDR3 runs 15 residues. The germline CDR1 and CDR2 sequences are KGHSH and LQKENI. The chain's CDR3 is CASSLAGASGNTIYF. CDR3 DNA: TGTGCCAGCTCACTCGCAGGGGCTTCTGGAAACACCATATATTTT.

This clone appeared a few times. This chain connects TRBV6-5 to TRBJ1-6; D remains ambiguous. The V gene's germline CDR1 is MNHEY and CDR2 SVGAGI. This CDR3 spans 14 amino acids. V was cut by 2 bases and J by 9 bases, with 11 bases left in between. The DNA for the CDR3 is TGTGCCAGCAGTTACGCGGCCACGGGTTCACCCCTCCACTTT. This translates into CASSYAATGSPLHF.

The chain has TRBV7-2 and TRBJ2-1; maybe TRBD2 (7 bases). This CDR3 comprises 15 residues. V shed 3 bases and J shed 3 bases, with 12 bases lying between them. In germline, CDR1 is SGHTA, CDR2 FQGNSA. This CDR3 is CASSFSGGLYNEQFF. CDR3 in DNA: TGTGCCAGCAGCTTTTCGGGGGGCCTCTACAATGAGCAGTTCTTC.

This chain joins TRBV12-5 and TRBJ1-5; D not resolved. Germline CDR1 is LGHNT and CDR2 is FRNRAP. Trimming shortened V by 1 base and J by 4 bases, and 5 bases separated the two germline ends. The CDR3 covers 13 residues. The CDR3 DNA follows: TGTGCTAGTGGTTTGGGTCGTAATCAGCCCCAGCATTTT. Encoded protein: CASGLGRNQPQHF.

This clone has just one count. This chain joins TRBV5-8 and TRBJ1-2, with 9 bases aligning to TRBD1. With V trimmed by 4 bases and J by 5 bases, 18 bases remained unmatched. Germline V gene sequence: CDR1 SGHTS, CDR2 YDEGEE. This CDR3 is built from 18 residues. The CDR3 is CASSPKMAGQGMAYGYTF. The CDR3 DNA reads TGTGCCAGCAGCCCGAAGATGGCGGGACAGGGAATGGCGTATGGCTACACCTTC.

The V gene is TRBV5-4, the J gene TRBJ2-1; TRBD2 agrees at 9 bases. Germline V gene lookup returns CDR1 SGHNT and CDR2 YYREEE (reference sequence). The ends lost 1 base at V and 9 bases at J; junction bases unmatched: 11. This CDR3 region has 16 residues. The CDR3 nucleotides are TGTGCCAGCAGCTTGTATGGCGGGGGGGCCGGGGGTGAGCAGTTCTTC. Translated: CASSLYGGGAGGEQFF.

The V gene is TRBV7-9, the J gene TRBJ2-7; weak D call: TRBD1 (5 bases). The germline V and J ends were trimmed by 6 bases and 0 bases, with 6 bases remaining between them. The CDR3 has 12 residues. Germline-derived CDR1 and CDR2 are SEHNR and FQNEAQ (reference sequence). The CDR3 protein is CASSRGSYEQYF. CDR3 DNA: TGTGCCAGCAGTAGGGGCTCCTACGAGCAGTACTTC.

CDR3 residues: CASSLEQGWVGYGYTF. CDR3 in DNA: TGTGCCAGCAGCTTAGAGCAGGGTTGGGTCGGCTATGGCTACACCTTC. The V and J genes are TRBV7-8 and TRBJ1-2; D might be TRBD1 (5 bases). This CDR3 is built from 16 residues. The germline V gene encodes CDR1 SGHVS and CDR2 FQNEAQ. The V end lost 1 base, the J end lost 4 bases, and 16 bases lay between the germline ends.

The CDR3 region is CASSSTSGWSSYNEQFF. The DNA for the CDR3 is TGCGCCAGCAGCTCAACTAGCGGGTGGAGCTCCTACAATGAGCAGTTCTTC. The chain combines TRBV5-1 with TRBJ2-1; 9 bases fit TRBD2. Per germline, CDR1 SGHRS and CDR2 YFSETQ. There are 17 residues in the CDR3. V lost 3 bases and J lost 0; bases outside the gene matches: 7.

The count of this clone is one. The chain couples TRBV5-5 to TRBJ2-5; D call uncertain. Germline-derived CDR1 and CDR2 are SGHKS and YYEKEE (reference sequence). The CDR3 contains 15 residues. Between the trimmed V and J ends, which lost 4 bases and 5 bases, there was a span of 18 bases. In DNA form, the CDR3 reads TGTGCCAGCAGCACGCCTCGCGACTCGAGGGAGACCCAGTACTTC. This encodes CASSTPRDSRETQYF.

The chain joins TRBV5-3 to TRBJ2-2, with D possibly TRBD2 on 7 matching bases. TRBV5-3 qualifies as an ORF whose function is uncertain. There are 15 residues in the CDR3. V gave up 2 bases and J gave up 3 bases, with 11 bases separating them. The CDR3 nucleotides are TGTGCCAGAAGCTTTAGGGGGGGTTACACCGGGGAGCTGTTTTTT. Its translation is CARSFRGGYTGELFF.